The text below deals with one T cell receptor beta chain. Methods used by the authors: Amplification with reference gene primers provided the estimates of nucleated cell counts. Sequencing used immunoSEQ multiplex PCR; TCRdb keeps in-frame clones, though not all of them. The V and J calls and clone size come from that table; D and trimming were worked out from the DNA. The data show 200,000 to 300,000 clones, roughly nine tenths seen once. CDR3 length equals 16 residues. Germline-derived CDR1 and CDR2 are LGHNA and YNFKEQ. V lost 0 bases to trimming and J lost 7 bases; unmatched junction nucleotides: 6. The data belong to a study of blood T cell repertoires in COVID-19. Study-wide context: T cells, B-cell-depleted T cells, or PBMCs provided the cDNA or gDNA that served as material.

The TCR was taken from a man between 60 and 75 years old with acute or convalescent COVID-19. V and J are TRBV4-2 and TRBJ1-4; 9 bases line up with TRBD1. Material for sequencing was peripheral blood. The CDR3 sequence: CASSQEVGQGGEKLFF. Written as DNA, the CDR3 is TGTGCCAGCAGCCAAGAAGTGGGACAGGGAGGTGAAAAACTGTTTTTT.